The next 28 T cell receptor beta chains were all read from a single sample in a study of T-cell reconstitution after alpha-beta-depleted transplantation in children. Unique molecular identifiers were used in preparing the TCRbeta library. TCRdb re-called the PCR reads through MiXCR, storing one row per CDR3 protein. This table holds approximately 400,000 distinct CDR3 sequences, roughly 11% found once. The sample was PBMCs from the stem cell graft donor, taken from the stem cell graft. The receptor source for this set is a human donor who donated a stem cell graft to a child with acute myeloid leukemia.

The CDR3 region is CASSPRENPGNTIYF. CDR3 bases: TGTGCCAGCTCACCGAGAGAGAACCCGGGAAACACCATATATTTT. The chain employs TRBV18 and TRBJ1-3; D is uncertain. The CDR3 spans 15 residues. Trimming cost V 3 bases and J 4 bases, with 13 bases left between them. In germline, CDR1 is KGHSH, CDR2 LQKENI.

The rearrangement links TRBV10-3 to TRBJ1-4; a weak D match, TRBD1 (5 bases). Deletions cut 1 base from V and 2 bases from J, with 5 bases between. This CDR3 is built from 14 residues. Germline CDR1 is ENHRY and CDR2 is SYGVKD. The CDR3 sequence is CAISEWDTNEKLFF. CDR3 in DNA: TGTGCCATCAGTGAGTGGGACACTAATGAAAAACTGTTTTTT.

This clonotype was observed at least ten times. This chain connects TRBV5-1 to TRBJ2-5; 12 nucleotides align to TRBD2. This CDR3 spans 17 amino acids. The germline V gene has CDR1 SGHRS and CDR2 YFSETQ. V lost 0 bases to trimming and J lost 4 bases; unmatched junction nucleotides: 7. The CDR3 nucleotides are TGCGCCAGCAGCTTGGAGCCTCCACTAGCGGGAGGAGAGACCCAGTACTTC. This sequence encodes CASSLEPPLAGGETQYF.

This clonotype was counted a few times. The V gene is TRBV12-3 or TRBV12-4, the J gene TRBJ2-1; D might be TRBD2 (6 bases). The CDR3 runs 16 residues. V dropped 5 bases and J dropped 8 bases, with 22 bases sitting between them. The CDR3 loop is CASSRPTRGSYDEQFF. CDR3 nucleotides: TGTGCCAGCAGTCGGCCGACTAGGGGATCTTACGATGAGCAGTTCTTC.

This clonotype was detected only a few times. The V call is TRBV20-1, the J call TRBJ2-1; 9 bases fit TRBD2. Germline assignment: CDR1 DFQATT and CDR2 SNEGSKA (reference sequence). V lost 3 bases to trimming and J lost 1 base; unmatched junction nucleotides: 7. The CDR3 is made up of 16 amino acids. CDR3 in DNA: TGCAGTGCTAGGGCGGCTAGCGGGGTGTCCTACAATGAGCAGTTCTTC. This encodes CSARAASGVSYNEQFF.

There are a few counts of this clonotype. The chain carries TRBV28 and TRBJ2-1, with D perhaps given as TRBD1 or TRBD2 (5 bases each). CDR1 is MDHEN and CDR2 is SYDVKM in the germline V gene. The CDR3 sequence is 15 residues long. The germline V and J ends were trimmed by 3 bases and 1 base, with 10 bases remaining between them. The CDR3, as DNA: TGTGCCAGCAGTTTCCCTGAGGGGTCCTACAATGAGCAGTTCTTC. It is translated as CASSFPEGSYNEQFF.

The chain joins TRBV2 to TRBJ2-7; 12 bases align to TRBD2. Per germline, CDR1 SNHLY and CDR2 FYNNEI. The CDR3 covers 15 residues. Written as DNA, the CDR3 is TGTGCCAGCAGGGAAGGACTAGCGGGGACCTACGAGCAGTACGTC. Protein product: CASREGLAGTYEQYV.

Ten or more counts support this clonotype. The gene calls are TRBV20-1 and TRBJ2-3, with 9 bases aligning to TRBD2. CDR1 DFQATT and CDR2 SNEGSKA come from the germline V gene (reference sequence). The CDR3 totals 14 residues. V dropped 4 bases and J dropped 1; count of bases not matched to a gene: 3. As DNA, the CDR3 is TGCAGTGCTATACCTAGCGGGGGCACAGATACGCAGTATTTT. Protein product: CSAIPSGGTDTQYF.

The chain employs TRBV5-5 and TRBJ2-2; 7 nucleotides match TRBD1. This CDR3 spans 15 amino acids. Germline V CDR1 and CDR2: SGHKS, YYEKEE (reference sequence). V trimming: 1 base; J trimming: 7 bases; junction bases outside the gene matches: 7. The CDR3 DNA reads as TGTGCCAGCAGCTTGAGCACAGGGGTGGTCGGGGAGCTGTTTTTT. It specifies CASSLSTGVVGELFF.

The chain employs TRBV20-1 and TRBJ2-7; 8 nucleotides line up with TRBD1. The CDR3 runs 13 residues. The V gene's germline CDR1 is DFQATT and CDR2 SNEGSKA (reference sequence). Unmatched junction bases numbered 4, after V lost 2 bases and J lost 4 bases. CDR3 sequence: CSARSRGPYEQYF. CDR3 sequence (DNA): TGCAGTGCTAGATCCAGGGGGCCGTACGAGCAGTACTTC.

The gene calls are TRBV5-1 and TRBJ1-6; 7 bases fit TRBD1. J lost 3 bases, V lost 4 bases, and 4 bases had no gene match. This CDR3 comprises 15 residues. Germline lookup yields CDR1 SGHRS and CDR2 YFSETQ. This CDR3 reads CASSDGQVYNSPLHF. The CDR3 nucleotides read TGCGCCAGCAGCGATGGACAGGTCTATAATTCACCCCTCCACTTT.

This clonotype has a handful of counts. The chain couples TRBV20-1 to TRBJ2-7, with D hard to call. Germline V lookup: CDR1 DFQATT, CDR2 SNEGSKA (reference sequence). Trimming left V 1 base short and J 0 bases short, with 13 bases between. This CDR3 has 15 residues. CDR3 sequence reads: CSARGVHKSSYEQYV. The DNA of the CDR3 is TGCAGTGCTAGAGGCGTACACAAAAGCTCCTACGAGCAGTACGTC.

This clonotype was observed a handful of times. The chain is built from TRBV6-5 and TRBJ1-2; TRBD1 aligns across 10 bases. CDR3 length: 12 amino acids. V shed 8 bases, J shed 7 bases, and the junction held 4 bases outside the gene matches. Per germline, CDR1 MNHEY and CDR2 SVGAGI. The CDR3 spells CASGDRGRGYTF. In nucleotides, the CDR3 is TGTGCCAGCGGGGACAGGGGCCGTGGCTACACCTTC.

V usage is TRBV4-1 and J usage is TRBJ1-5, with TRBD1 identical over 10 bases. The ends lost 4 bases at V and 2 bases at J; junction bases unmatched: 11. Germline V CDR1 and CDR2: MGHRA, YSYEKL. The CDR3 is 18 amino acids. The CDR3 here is CASSPGQGVTHRNQPQHF. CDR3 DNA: TGCGCCAGCAGCCCAGGACAGGGGGTAACCCACCGCAATCAGCCCCAGCATTTT.

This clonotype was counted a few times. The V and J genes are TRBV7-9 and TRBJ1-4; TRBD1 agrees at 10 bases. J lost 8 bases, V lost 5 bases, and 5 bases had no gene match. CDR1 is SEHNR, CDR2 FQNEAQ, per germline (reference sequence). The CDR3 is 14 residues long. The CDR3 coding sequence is TGTGCCAGCAGCCCTGGACAGGGGGTCGAAAAACTGTTTTTT. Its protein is CASSPGQGVEKLFF.

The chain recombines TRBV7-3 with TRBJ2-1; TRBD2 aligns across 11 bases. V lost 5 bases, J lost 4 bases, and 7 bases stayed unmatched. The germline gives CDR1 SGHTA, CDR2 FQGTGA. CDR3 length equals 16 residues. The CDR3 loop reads CASSPLAGGLYNEQFF. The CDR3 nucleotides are TGTGCCAGCAGCCCCCTAGCGGGGGGATTATACAATGAGCAGTTCTTC.

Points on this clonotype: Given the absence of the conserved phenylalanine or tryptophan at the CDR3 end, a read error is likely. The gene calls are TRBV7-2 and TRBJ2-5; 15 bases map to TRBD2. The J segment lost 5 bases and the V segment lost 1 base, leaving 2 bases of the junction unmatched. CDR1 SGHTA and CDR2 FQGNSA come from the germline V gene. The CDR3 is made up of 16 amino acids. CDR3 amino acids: CASSLGTSGRGETQYY. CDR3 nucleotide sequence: TGTGCCAGCAGCTTAGGGACTAGCGGGAGGGGGGAGACCCAGTACTAC.

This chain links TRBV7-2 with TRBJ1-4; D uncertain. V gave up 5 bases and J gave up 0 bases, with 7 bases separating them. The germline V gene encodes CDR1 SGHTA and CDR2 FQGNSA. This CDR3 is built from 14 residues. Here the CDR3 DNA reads TGTGCCAGCAGCAGGACCTCAACTAATGAAAAACTGTTTTTT. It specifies CASSRTSTNEKLFF.

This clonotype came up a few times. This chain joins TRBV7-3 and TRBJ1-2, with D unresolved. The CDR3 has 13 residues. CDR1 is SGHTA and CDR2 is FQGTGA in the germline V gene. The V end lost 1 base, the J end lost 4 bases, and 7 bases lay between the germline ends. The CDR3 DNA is TGTGCCAGCAGCTTAATGTCAGTCTATGGCTACACCTTC. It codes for CASSLMSVYGYTF.

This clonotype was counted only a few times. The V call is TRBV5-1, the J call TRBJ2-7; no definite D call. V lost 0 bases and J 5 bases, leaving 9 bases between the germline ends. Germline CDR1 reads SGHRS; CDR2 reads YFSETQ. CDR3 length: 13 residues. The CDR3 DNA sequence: TGCGCCAGCAGCTTGGCCGCTGGTAACGAGCAGTACTTC. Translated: CASSLAAGNEQYF. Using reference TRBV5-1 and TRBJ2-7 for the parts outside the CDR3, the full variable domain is KAGVTQTPRYLIKTRGQQVTLSCSPISGHRSVSWYQQTPGQGLQFLFEYFSETQRNKGNFPGRFSGRQFSNSRSEMNVSTLELGDSALYLCASSLAAGNEQYFGPGTRLTVT.

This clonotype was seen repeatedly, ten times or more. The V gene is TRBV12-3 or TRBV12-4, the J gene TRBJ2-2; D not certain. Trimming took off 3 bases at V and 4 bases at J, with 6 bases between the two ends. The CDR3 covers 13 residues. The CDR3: CASSFGVTGELFF. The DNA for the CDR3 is TGTGCCAGCAGTTTTGGAGTCACCGGGGAGCTGTTTTTT.

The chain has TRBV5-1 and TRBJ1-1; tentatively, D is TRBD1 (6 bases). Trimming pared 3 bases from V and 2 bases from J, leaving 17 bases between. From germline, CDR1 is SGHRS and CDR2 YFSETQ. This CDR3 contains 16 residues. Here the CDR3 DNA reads TGCGCCAGCAGCTCCCGACCGGCGGACAGCAACACTGAAGCTTTCTTT. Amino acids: CASSSRPADSNTEAFF.

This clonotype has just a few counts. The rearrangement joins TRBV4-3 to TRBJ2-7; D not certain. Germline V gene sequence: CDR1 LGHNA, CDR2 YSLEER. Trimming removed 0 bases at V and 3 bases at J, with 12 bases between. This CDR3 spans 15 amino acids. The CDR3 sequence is CASSQDRESDYEQYF. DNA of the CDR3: TGCGCCAGCAGCCAAGATCGTGAATCAGACTACGAGCAGTACTTC.

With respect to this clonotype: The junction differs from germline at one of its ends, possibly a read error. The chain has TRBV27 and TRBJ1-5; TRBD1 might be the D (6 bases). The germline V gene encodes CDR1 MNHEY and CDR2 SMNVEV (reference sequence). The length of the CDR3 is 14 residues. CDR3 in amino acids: CASSPGQSTQPQHF. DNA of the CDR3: TGTGCCAGCAGTCCCGGACAGAGCACTCAGCCCCAGCATTTT.

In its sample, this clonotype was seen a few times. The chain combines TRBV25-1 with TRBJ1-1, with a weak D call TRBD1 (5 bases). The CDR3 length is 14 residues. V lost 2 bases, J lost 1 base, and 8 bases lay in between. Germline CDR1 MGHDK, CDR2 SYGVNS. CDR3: CASSEGTGNTEAFF. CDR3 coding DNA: TGTGCCAGCAGTGAAGGGACGGGGAACACTGAAGCTTTCTTT.

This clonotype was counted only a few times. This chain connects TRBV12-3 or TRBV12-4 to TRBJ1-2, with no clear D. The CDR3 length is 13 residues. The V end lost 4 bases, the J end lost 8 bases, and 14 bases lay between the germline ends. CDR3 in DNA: TGTGCCAGCAGTTCCCGGAGGGTAGAAGGCTACACCTTC. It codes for CASSSRRVEGYTF.

In nucleotides, the CDR3 is TGTGCCAGCAGTAACGATGGGGGGGCCAGTTACAATGAGCAGTTCTTC. The encoded protein is CASSNDGGASYNEQFF. The V and J genes are TRBV6-5 and TRBJ2-1; weak D call: TRBD2 (7 bases). Germline loops: CDR1 MNHEY, CDR2 SVGAGI. This CDR3 comprises 16 residues. Trimming took off 5 bases at V and 4 bases at J, with 18 bases between the two ends.

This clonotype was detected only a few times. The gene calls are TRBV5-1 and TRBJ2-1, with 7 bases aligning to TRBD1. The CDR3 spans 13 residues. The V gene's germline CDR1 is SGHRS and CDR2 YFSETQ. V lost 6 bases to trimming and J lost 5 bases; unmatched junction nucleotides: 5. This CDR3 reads CASIGQVNNEQFF. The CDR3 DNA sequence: TGCGCCAGCATTGGACAGGTGAACAATGAGCAGTTCTTC.